Shown below are 21 T cell receptor beta chains from a single sample sequenced in a study of blood T cells in healthy people across ages. With a J-beta primer mix and a sample-barcoded 5' primer, a second PCR ran 7 to 11 cycles. MiXCR was run by TCRdb on the 5' RACE reads, yielding one entry per CDR3 protein. The table records roughly 1.5 million distinct CDR3 sequences, roughly 43% of them present only once. The sequenced sample consisted of blood. Receptors were obtained from a woman aged 18-30 years in good health.

Comments on this clonotype: One base away lies a much larger clone, so this may be a sequencing read error. J is TRBJ2-7 and V is TRBV12-3 or TRBV12-4; tentatively, D is TRBD2 (7 bases). The J call may not be correct, given that the DNA end is closer to TRBJ2-4. The CDR3 covers 14 residues. As DNA, the CDR3 is TGTGCCAGCAGTGGGGACGGGGGGCAGATCATTCAGTACTTC. Protein sequence: CASSGDGGQIIQYF.

This clonotype showed up many times. The chain carries TRBV20-1 and TRBJ1-1, with 7 bases aligning to TRBD1. CDR1 and CDR2 (germline): DFQATT, SNEGSKA (reference sequence). The V and J ends lost 3 bases and 0 bases, in that order; junction bases with no gene match: 1. The CDR3 totals 13 residues. As DNA, the CDR3 is TGCAGTGCTAGGGGGACAGTGAACACTGAAGCTTTCTTT. Translated, it gives CSARGTVNTEAFF.

This clonotype was observed a few times. The chain has TRBV18 and TRBJ2-5; unclear D gene. Per germline, CDR1 KGHSH and CDR2 LQKENI. With 3 bases removed from V and 2 bases from J, the gap between germline ends came to 10 bases. This CDR3 is built from 14 residues. The CDR3 nucleotides read TGTGCCAGCTCACCCCCGACTCCTCAAGAGACCCAGTACTTC. Translated, it gives CASSPPTPQETQYF. The whole variable domain, remainder taken from reference TRBV18 and TRBJ2-5, is NAGVMQNPRHLVRRRGQEARLRCSPMKGHSHVYWYRQLPEEGLKFMVYLQKENIIDESGMPKERFSAEFPKEGPSILRIQQVVRGDSAAYFCASSPPTPQETQYFGPGTRLLVL.

As concerns this clonotype: A read error likely explains this, since a far larger clone differs by one base. The chain combines TRBV29-1 with TRBJ2-1; either TRBD1 or TRBD2 may fit D (5 bases each). The CDR3 totals 11 residues. Germline V gene data show CDR1 as SQVTM and CDR2 as ANQGSEA. DNA of the CDR3: TGCAGCGTCGGGACGTACAAGGAGCAGTTCTTC. Protein product: CSVGTYKEQFF.

As to this clonotype: A clone one base away is much larger, so this may be a read error. The gene calls are TRBV29-1 and TRBJ2-7, with D perhaps assigned TRBD1 or TRBD2 (6 bases each). With 7 bases removed from V and 7 bases from J, the gap between germline ends came to 20 bases. Germline V gene sequence: CDR1 SQVTM, CDR2 ANQGSEA. The CDR3 totals 13 residues. The chain's CDR3 is CSGAGQGANEQYF. The CDR3 DNA reads as TGCAGCGGGGCGGGACAAGGGGCCAATGAGCAGTACTTC.

The V and J genes are TRBV27 and TRBJ2-5, with D perhaps TRBD2 (6 bases). The CDR3 runs 14 residues. Germline lookup yields CDR1 MNHEY and CDR2 SMNVEV (reference sequence). V gave up 3 bases and J gave up 11 bases, with 19 bases separating them. In nucleotides, the CDR3 is TGTGCCAGCAGTTTGGGGGGAGTCGTCTGGGAGCAGTACTTC. It encodes CASSLGGVVWEQYF.

The chain joins TRBV29-1 to TRBJ1-4, with TRBD1 as a possible D gene (5 bases). Trimming removed 4 bases from V and 2 bases from J, with 11 bases in between. The CDR3 has 14 amino acids. Germline V gene lookup returns CDR1 SQVTM and CDR2 ANQGSEA. This CDR3 is CSVGGTTTNEKLFF. The CDR3 DNA follows: TGCAGCGTTGGGGGGACTACGACTAATGAAAAACTGTTTTTT.

This clonotype was seen once. This chain connects TRBV28 to TRBJ2-1, with 9 bases identical to TRBD2. The CDR3 consists of 15 residues. Germline CDR1 is MDHEN and CDR2 is SYDVKM. V lost 5 bases, J lost 6 bases, and 8 bases stayed unmatched. The CDR3 region has the DNA TGTGCCAGCAGTAACATAGCGGGAGTTATCAATGAGCAGTTCTTC. This codes for CASSNIAGVINEQFF.

This clonotype was detected a few times. This chain uses TRBV25-1 with TRBJ2-7; 12 bases fit TRBD2. Germline CDR1 is MGHDK and CDR2 is SYGVNS. The CDR3 loop spans 17 amino acids. With V trimmed by 4 bases and J by 2 bases, 9 bases remained unmatched. The CDR3 bases are TGTGCCAGCAGTGCGAACAACCTAGCGGGAGGGACCTACGAGCAGTACTTC. Its protein product is CASSANNLAGGTYEQYF.

This sequence joins TRBV3-1 and TRBJ2-1; no firm D call. The CDR3 has 13 residues. Between the trimmed V and J ends, which lost 4 bases and 9 bases, there was a span of 13 bases. Looked up from germline, CDR1 is LGHDT and CDR2 is YNNKEL (reference sequence). CDR3 residues: CASSPWAGSEQFF. For the CDR3, the DNA is TGTGCCAGCAGCCCCTGGGCCGGCAGTGAGCAGTTCTTC.

Comment on this clonotype: At one end the junction does not follow the germline gene, possibly because of a read error. The V gene is TRBV4-2, the J gene TRBJ2-1; D is undetermined. The better agreement between TRBJ2-7 and the DNA end casts doubt on the J call. The CDR3 contains 16 residues. Germline V CDR1 and CDR2: LGHNA, YNFKEQ. CDR3 in DNA: TGTACCAGCAGCTCCCTTCGGCGTGACGCCGACAATGAGCAGTACTTC. It specifies CTSSSLRRDADNEQYF.

This clonotype occurred a few times. Here the CDR3 reads CAIGTSGYSTDTQYF. CDR3 DNA: TGTGCCATCGGGACTAGCGGCTATAGCACAGATACGCAGTATTTT. This chain uses TRBV10-3 with TRBJ2-3; 11 bases fit TRBD2. Germline V gene lookup returns CDR1 ENHRY and CDR2 SYGVKD. The ends lost 8 bases at V and 0 bases at J; junction bases unmatched: 4. CDR3 length: 15 amino acids.

Only one count was recorded for this clonotype. V and J are TRBV6-5 and TRBJ1-5; D gene ambiguous. The CDR3 contains 13 residues. Looked up from germline, CDR1 is MNHEY and CDR2 is SVGAGI. Between the trimmed V and J ends, which lost 6 bases and 3 bases, there was a span of 9 bases. CDR3 in DNA: TGTGCCAGCAGCATGGGAACCAATCAGCCCCAGCATTTT. Amino acids: CASSMGTNQPQHF.

This chain connects TRBV30 to TRBJ2-7; D gene uncertain. The J call may not be correct, given that the DNA end is closer to TRBJ2-5. Germline V gene sequence: CDR1 GTSNPN, CDR2 SVGIG (reference sequence). The CDR3 extends over 14 amino acids. The CDR3, as DNA: TGTGCCTGGATTCCTCTGACACGCACGGAGACCCAGTACTTC. Translated: CAWIPLTRTETQYF.

There are a few counts of this clonotype. This chain connects TRBV14 to TRBJ1-2; the D gene is possibly TRBD1 (6 bases). The germline CDR1 and CDR2 sequences are SGHDN and FVKESK. Trimming removed 2 bases from V and 3 bases from J, with 13 bases in between. This CDR3 has 15 residues. The CDR3 DNA sequence: TGTGCCAGCAGCCAATCTCAAGGGGGTTACTATGGCTACACCTTC. This codes for CASSQSQGGYYGYTF.

This clonotype has only a few counts. The chain combines TRBV12-3 or TRBV12-4 with TRBJ1-1, with D possibly being TRBD1 (5 bases). The V end lost 2 bases, the J end lost 4 bases, and 11 bases lay between the germline ends. The CDR3 contains 14 residues. The CDR3 DNA reads TGTGCCAGCAGTTTATCAGGGCTCGGCACTGAAGCTTTCTTT. It codes for CASSLSGLGTEAFF.

The sample holds a few counts of this clonotype. The rearrangement joins TRBV20-1 to TRBJ2-7; D is unclear. This CDR3 contains 12 residues. V gave up 6 bases and J gave up 6 bases, with 15 bases separating them. Germline loops: CDR1 DFQATT, CDR2 SNEGSKA (reference sequence). CDR3 sequence (DNA): TGCAGTGCCACCGCAGGTATCCGCGAGCAGTACTTC. It yields the protein CSATAGIREQYF.

The J gene is TRBJ2-4, the V gene TRBV7-2; TRBD2 matches 11 bases. TRBJ2-7 matches the DNA end more closely, so the J call is doubtful. Germline assignment: CDR1 SGHTA and CDR2 FQGNSA. The CDR3 runs 17 residues. The CDR3 protein is CASSLDLGLAEAYEQYF. The CDR3 DNA is TGTGCCAGCAGCTTAGACCTGGGACTAGCGGAGGCCTACGAGCAGTACTTC.

A note on this clonotype: One junction end disagrees with the germline gene, perhaps due to a read error. This chain uses TRBV10-3 with TRBJ1-1; D may be TRBD1 (5 bases). Per the germline V gene, CDR1 is ENHRY and CDR2 is SYGVKD. This CDR3 comprises 10 residues. The chain's CDR3 is CVIDPTVIFF. The CDR3 coding sequence is TGTGTCATCGATCCGACAGTGATTTTCTTT.

This clonotype was recorded a few times. The J gene is TRBJ1-3, the V gene TRBV9; no clear D gene. Trimming shortened V by 0 bases and J by 0 bases, and 7 bases separated the two germline ends. The germline V gene has CDR1 SGDLS and CDR2 YYNGEE. This CDR3 has 15 residues. The CDR3 nucleotides are TGTGCCAGCAGCGTAGATCACAGCTCTGGAAACACCATATATTTT. Translating it yields CASSVDHSSGNTIYF. The whole variable domain, remainder taken from reference TRBV9 and TRBJ1-3, is DSGVTQTPKHLITATGQRVTLRCSPRSGDLSVYWYQQSLDQGLQFLIQYYNGEERAKGNILERFSAQQFPDLHSELNLSSLELGDSALYFCASSVDHSSGNTIYFGEGSWLTVV.

This clonotype was picked up one time. One end of the junction varies from germline; a read error may be responsible. The rearrangement links TRBV7-9 to TRBJ2-1; 7 bases align to TRBD1. The CDR3 length is 20 residues. CDR1 is SEHNR and CDR2 is FQNEAQ in the germline V gene (reference sequence). The CDR3 region has the DNA TGTGCCAGCAGCTCCACAGGGGTCAGATCAAAAAGTTTCTCCTACAATGGGCAGTTCTTC. As protein: CASSSTGVRSKSFSYNGQFF.